The clone carrying this T cell receptor beta chain appeared once. The data are from a study of blood T cell repertoires in COVID-19. Across the study: Donors in the United States, Italy and Spain gave samples during acute or convalescent COVID-19. T cells, B-cell-depleted T cells, or PBMCs supplied cDNA or gDNA.

V dropped 7 bases and J dropped 0 bases, with 19 bases sitting between them. The V gene's germline CDR1 is LNHDA and CDR2 SQIVND (reference sequence). The CDR3 is 17 residues long. Cohort 3 donors were reported recovered after two negative PCRs, clearance, or symptom resolution. Assay: immunoSEQ multiplex PCR; the TCRdb copy retains only in-frame clones and omits some. This sample has some 310,000 clones, with 89% found just once. This receptor was taken from a woman aged 30 to 39 who had recovered from COVID-19. The chain carries TRBV19 and TRBJ1-5; D gene unclear. Sequencing was performed on PBMCs or T cells enriched from blood (not recorded which). The CDR3 DNA sequence: TGTGCCAGTACTCCTCCGGCGGAAACGGTTAGCAATCAGCCCCAGCATTTT. Its translation is CASTPPAETVSNQPQHF.